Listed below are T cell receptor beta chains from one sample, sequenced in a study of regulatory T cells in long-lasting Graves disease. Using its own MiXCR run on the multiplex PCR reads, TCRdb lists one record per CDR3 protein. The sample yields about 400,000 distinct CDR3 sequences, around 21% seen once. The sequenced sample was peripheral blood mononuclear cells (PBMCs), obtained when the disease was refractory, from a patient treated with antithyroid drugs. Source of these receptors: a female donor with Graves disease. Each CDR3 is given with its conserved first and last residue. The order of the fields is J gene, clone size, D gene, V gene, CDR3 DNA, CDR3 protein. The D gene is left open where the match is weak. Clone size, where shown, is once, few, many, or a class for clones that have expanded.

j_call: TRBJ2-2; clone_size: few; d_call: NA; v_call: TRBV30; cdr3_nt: TGTGCCTGGAGTGTACTTGCCGGGTTGGGGGAGCTGTTTTTT; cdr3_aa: CAWSVLAGLGELFF
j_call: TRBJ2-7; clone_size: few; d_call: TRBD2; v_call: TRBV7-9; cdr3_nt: TGTGCCAGCAGCTTAAGACCTGGACTAGCGGAGTACTTC; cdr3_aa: CASSLRPGLAEYF
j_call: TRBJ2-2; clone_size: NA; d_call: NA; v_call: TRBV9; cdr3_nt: TGTGCCAGCAGCCGTACATCTCTCGTCACCGGGGAGCTGTTTTTT; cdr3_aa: CASSRTSLVTGELFF
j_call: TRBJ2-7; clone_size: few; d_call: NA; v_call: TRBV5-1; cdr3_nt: TGCGCCAGCAGAATAGCGGTCCTCGGGGACGAGCAGTACTTC; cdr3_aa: CASRIAVLGDEQYF
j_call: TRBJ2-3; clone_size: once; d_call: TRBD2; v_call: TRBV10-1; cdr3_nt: TGCGCCAGCAGTGAGTCACTAGCGGGAGTAGCTGATACGCAGTATTTT; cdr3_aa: CASSESLAGVADTQYF
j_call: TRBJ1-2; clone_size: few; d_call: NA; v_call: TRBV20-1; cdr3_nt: TGCAGTGCTAGGGACGACAGGAAAGGCGCGTATGGCTACACCTTC; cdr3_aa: CSARDDRKGAYGYTF
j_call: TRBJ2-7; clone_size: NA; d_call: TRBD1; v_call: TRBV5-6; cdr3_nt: TGTGCCAGCAGCTTGGTGCAGGGGGCTTTGGAGCAGTACTTC; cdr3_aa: CASSLVQGALEQYF
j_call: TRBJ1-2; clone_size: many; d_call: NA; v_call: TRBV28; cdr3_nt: TGTGCCAGCATTCCGGGGGCCGGTCCTTATGGCTACACCTTC; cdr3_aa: CASIPGAGPYGYTF
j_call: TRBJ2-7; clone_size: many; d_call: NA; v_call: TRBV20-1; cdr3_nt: TGCAGTGCTAGATCGGGCAGCATCTACGAGCAGTACTTC; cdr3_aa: CSARSGSIYEQYF
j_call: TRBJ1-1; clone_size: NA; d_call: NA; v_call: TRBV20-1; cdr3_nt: TGCAGTGCTTCGACGGAAATGGGGAACACTGAAGCTTTCTTT; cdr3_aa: CSASTEMGNTEAFF
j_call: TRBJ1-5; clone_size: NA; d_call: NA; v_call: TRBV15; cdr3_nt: TGTGCCACCAGCAGAGGAGTCGCCGGGACCCTAATTCCCCTCAATCAGCCCCAGCATTTT; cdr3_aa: CATSRGVAGTLIPLNQPQHF
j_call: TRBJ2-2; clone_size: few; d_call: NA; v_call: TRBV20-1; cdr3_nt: TGCAGTGCTAGAGAGGCGGCAGGTACAACCGGGGAGCTGTTTTTT; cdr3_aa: CSAREAAGTTGELFF
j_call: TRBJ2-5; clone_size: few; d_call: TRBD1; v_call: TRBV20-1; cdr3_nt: TGCAGTGCACAGACAGGGGGCGGAGAGACCCAGTACTTC; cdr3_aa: CSAQTGGGETQYF
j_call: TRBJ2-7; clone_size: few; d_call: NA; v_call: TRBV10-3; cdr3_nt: TGTGCCATCAGCCTGGATTCCCAGCTCCTAGACGAGCAGTACTTC; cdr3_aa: CAISLDSQLLDEQYF
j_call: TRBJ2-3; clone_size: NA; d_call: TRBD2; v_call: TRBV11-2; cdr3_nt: TGTGCCAGCAGCCCCCCGGGAGGGGCAAGGGGTCGGCAGTATTTT; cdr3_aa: CASSPPGGARGRQYF
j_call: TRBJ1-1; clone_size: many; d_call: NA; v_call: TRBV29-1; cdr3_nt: TGCAGCGCTAGTCCTATATTGAACACTGAAGCTTTCTTT; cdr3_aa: CSASPILNTEAFF
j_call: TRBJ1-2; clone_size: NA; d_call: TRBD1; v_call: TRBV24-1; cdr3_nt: TGTGCCACCAGTGATCGGGGACAGGCCCCCTCTGGCTACACCTTC; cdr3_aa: CATSDRGQAPSGYTF
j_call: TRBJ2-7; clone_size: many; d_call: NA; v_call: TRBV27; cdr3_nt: TGTGCCAGCCGAACACTAGACAGCTCCTACGAGCAGTACTTC; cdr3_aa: CASRTLDSSYEQYF
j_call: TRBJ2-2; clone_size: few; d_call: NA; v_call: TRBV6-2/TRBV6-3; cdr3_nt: TGTGCCAGCAGGGTGGGGCTCGCCGGGGAGCTGTTTTTT; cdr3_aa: CASRVGLAGELFF
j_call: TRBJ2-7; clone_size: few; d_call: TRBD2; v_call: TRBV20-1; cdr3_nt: TGCAGTGCTAGGTGGGGACTAGCGGCCTCCTACGAGCAGTACTTC; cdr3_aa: CSARWGLAASYEQYF
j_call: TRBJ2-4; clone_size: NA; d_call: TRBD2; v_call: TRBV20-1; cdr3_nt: TGCAGTGCTAGACGGGCGGGGGATTGGGACATTCAGTACTTC; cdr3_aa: CSARRAGDWDIQYF
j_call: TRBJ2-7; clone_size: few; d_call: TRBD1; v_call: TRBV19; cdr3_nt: TGTGCCAGTAGTACATCCGGACAGGGAAGCTCCTACGAGCAGTACTTC; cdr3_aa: CASSTSGQGSSYEQYF
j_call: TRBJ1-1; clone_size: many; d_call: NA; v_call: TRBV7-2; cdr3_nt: TGTGCCAGCAGCCTCCGACGGACAGAAGAAGCTTTCTTT; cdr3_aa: CASSLRRTEEAFF
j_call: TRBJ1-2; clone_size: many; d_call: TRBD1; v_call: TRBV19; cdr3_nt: TGTGCCAGCAGCAGACAGGGGGAAAGCTATGGCTACACCTTC; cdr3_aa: CASSRQGESYGYTF
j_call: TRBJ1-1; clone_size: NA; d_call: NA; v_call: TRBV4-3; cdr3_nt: TGCGCCAGCAGCCAAGATCTGGGAGGGATGCGCACTGAAGCTTTCTTT; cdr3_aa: CASSQDLGGMRTEAFF
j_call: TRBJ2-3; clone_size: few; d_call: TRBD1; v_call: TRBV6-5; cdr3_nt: TGTGCCAGCAGTTACGGGACAGGGGAAACAGATACGCAGTATTTT; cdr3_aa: CASSYGTGETDTQYF
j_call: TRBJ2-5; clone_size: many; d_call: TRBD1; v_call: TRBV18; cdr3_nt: TGTGCCAGCTCACCGAGGACAGGTGTCCAAGAGACCCAGTACTTC; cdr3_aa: CASSPRTGVQETQYF
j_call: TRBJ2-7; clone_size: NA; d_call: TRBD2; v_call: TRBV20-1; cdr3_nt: TGCAGTGCTAGAGAGTTAGCGGGTCCCTCCTACGAGCAGTACTTC; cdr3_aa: CSARELAGPSYEQYF